This paragraph covers one T cell receptor (beta chain) sequence. This CDR3 spans 14 amino acids. Trimming left V 0 bases short and J 5 bases short, with 9 bases between. Germline-derived CDR1 and CDR2 are SGDLS and YYNGEE. The data originate from a study of T cell changes during pregnancy in multiple sclerosis. Profiled with immunoSEQ multiplex PCR; TCRdb holds only in-frame clones, not every one. The sample lists under 90,000 clones, roughly 89% occurring once. The input for sequencing was peripheral blood, taken after pregnancy. The chain is built from TRBV9 and TRBJ2-1; D might be TRBD1 (6 bases). The TCR comes from a female donor in good health, enrolled as a control in a pregnancy study. The CDR3 DNA reads as TGTGCCAGCAGCGTAGATGACAGGAACAATGAGCAGTTCTTC. Translation gives CASSVDDRNNEQFF.